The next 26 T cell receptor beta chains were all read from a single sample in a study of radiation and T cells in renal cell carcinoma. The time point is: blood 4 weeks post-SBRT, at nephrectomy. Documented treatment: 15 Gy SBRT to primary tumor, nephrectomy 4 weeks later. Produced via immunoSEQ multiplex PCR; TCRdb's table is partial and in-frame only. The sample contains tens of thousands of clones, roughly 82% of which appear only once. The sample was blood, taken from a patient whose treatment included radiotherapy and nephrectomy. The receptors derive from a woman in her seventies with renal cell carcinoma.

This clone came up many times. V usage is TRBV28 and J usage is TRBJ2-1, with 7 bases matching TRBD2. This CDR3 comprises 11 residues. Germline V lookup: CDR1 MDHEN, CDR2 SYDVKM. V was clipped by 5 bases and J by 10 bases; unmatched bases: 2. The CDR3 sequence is CASSKLAEQFF. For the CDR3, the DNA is TGTGCCAGCAGTAAACTAGCGGAGCAGTTCTTC. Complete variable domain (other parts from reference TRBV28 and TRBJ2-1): DVKVTQSSRYLVKRTGEKVFLECVQDMDHENMFWYRQDPGLGLRLIYFSYDVKMKEKGDIPEGYSVSREKKERFSLILESASTNQTSMYLCASSKLAEQFFGPGTRLTVL.

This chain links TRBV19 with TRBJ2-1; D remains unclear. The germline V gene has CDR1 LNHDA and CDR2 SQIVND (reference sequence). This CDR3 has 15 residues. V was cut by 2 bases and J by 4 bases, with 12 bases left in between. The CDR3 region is CASSIRAWQYNEQFF. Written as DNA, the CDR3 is TGTGCCAGTAGTATACGGGCTTGGCAGTACAATGAGCAGTTCTTC.

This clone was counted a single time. As DNA, the CDR3 is TGTGCCTGGAGTGCGCGACAGCAAGAGACCCAGTACTTC. This sequence encodes CAWSARQQETQYF. The chain combines TRBV30 with TRBJ2-5; D perhaps matches TRBD1 (5 bases). The V gene's germline CDR1 is GTSNPN and CDR2 SVGIG (reference sequence). The CDR3 spans 13 residues. The V gene lost 1 base and the J gene lost 2 bases, with 8 bases spanning the gap.

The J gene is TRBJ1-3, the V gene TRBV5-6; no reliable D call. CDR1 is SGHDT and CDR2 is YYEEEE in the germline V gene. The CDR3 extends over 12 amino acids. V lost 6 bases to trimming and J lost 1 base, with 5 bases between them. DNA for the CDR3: TGTGCCAGCAAAGGGTCTGGAAACACCATATATTTT. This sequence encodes CASKGSGNTIYF. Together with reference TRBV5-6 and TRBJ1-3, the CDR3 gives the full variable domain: DAGVTQSPTHLIKTRGQQVTLRCSPKSGHDTVSWYQQALGQGPQFIFQYYEEEERQRGNFPDRFSGHQFPNYSSELNVNALLLGDSALYLCASKGSGNTIYFGEGSWLTVV.

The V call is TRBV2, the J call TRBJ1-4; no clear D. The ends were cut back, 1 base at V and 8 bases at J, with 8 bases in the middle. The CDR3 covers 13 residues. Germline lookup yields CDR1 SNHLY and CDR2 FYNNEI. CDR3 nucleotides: TGTGCCAGCAGTGAAGGGCCCTACGAAAAACTGTTTTTT. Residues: CASSEGPYEKLFF. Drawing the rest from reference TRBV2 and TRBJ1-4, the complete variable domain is EPEVTQTPSHQVTQMGQEVILRCVPISNHLYFYWYRQILGQKVEFLVSFYNNEISEKSEIFDDQFSVERPDGSNFTLKIRSTKLEDSAMYFCASSEGPYEKLFFGSGTQLSVL.

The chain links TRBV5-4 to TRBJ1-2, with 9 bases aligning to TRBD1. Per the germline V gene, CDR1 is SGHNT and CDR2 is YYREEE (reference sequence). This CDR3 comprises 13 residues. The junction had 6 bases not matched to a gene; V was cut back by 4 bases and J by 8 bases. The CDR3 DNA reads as TGTGCCAGCAGCGTGGGACAGGGTCGCGGCTACACCTTC. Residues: CASSVGQGRGYTF.

In DNA form, the CDR3 reads TGCAGCGTTGGTGGGAGTCCCTCCTACGAGCAGTACTTC. It translates to CSVGGSPSYEQYF. This chain links TRBV29-1 with TRBJ2-7; tentatively, D is TRBD2 (5 bases). V gave up 4 bases and J gave up 0 bases, with 10 bases separating them. In germline, CDR1 is SQVTM, CDR2 ANQGSEA. This CDR3 is 13 amino acids long.

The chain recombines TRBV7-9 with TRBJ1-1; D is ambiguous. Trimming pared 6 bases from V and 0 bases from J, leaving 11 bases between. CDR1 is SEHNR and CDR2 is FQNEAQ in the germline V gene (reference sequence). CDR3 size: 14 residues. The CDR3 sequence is CASRPDLMNTEAFF. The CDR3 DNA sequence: TGTGCCAGCAGACCGGACCTCATGAACACTGAAGCTTTCTTT.

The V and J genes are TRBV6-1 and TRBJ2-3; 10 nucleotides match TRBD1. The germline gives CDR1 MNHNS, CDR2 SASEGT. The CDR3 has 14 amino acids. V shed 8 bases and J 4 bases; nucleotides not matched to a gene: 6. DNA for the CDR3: TGTGCCAGCTATTCCGGGACAGGGGCAGATACGCAGTATTTT. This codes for CASYSGTGADTQYF.

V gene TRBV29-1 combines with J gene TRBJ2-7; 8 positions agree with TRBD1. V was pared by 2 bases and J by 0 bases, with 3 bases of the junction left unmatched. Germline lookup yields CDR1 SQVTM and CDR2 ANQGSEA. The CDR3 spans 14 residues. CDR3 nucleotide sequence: TGCAGCGTTGAATCGACAGGGGACTCCTACGAGCAGTACTTC. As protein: CSVESTGDSYEQYF.

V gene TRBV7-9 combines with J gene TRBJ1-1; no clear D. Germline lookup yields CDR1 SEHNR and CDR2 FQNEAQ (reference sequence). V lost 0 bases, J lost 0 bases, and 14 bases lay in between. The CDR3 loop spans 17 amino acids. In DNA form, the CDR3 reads TGTGCCAGCAGCTTAGCGGGTCGATCCGCAATGAACACTGAAGCTTTCTTT. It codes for CASSLAGRSAMNTEAFF.

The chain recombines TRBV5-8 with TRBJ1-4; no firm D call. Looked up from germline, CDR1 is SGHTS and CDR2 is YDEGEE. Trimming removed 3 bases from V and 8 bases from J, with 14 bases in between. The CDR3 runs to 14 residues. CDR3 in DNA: TGTGCCAGCAGCTCCGTTTTGGAACCAGAAAAACTGTTTTTT. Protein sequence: CASSSVLEPEKLFF.

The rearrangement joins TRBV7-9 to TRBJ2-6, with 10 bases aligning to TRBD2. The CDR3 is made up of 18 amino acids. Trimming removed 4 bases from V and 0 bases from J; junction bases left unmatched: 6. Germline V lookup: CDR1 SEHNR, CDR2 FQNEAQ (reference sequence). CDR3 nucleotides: TGTGCCAGCAGCTCGATAGCGGGGGGTCGCTCTGGGGCCAACGTCCTGACTTTC. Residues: CASSSIAGGRSGANVLTF.

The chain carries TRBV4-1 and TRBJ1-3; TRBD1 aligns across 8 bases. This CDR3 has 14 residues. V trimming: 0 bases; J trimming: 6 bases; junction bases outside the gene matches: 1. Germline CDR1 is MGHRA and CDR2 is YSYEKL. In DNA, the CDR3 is TGCGCCAGCAGCCAAGAACAGGGGGAAAACACCATATATTTT. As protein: CASSQEQGENTIYF.

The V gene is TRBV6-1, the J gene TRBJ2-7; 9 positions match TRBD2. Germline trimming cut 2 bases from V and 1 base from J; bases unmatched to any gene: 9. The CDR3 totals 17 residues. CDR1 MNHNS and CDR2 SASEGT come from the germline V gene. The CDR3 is CASSENRSGRRSYEQYF. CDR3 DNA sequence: TGTGCCAGCAGTGAAAATAGAAGCGGGAGGAGGTCCTACGAGCAGTACTTC.

As DNA, the CDR3 is TGCGCCAGCAGCCGAGCGGGGGGCCAGAATGAGCAGTTCTTC. Its protein is CASSRAGGQNEQFF. This chain connects TRBV4-1 to TRBJ2-1, with TRBD2 matching 9 bases. Germline V gives CDR1 MGHRA, CDR2 YSYEKL. Unmatched junction bases numbered 5, after V lost 4 bases and J lost 7 bases. This CDR3 spans 14 amino acids.

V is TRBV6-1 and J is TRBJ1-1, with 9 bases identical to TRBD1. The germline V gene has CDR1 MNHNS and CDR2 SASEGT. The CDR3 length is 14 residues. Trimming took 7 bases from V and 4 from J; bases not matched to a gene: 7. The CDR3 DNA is TGTGCCAGCAATGAGGGGACAGGGCGCACTGAAGCTTTCTTT. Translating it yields CASNEGTGRTEAFF.

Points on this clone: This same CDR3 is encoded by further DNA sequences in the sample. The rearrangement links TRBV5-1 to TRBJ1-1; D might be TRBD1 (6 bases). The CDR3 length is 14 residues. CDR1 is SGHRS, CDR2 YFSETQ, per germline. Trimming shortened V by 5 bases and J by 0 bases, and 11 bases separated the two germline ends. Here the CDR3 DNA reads TGCGCCAGCAGGGGGGCGTCTATGAACACTGAAGCTTTCTTT. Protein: CASRGASMNTEAFF.

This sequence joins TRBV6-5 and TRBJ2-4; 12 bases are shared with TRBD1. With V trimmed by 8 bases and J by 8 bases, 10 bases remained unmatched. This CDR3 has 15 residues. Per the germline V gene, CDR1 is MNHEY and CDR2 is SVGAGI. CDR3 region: CASQAGTGGRYIQYF. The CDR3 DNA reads TGTGCCAGCCAAGCCGGGACAGGGGGCAGGTACATTCAGTACTTC.

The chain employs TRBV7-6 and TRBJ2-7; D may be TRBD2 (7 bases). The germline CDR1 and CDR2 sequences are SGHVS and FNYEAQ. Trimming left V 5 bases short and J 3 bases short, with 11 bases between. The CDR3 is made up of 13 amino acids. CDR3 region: CASSLGGGYEQYF. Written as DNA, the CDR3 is TGTGCCAGCAGCCTGGGAGGGGGCTACGAGCAGTACTTC.

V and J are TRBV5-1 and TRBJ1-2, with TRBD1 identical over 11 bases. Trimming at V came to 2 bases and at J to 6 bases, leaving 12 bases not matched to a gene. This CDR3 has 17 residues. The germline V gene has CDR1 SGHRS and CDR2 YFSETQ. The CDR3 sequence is CASSFFIGQGAKHGYTF. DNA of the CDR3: TGCGCCAGCAGCTTCTTCATCGGACAGGGGGCTAAGCATGGCTACACCTTC.

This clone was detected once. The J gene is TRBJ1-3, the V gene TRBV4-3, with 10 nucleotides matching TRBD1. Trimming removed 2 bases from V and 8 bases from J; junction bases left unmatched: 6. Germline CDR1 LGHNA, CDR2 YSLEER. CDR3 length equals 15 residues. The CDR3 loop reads CASSQRGTGVDTIYF. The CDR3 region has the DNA TGCGCCAGCAGCCAAAGGGGGACAGGGGTTGACACCATATATTTT.

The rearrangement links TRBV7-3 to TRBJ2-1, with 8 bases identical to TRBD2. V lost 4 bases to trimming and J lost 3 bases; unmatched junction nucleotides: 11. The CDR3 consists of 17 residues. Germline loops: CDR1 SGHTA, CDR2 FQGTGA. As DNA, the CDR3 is TGTGCCAGCAGCTCTACAAGAGCGGGGGCCCACTACAATGAGCAGTTCTTC. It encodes CASSSTRAGAHYNEQFF.

The CDR3 region is CASSYSFTRPYEQYF. The DNA for the CDR3 is TGTGCCAGCAGTTACTCCTTTACCCGACCCTACGAGCAGTACTTC. The V and J genes are TRBV6-5 and TRBJ2-7; D is unclear. CDR1 is MNHEY, CDR2 SVGAGI, per germline. There are 15 residues in the CDR3. Trimming took 0 bases from V and 2 from J, leaving 11 bases between them.

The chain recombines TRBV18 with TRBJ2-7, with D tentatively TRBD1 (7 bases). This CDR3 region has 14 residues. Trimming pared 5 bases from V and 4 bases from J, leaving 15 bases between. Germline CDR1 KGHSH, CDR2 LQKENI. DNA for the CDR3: TGTGCCAGCTCATCTTCGACAGGGAGGTACGAGCAGTACTTC. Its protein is CASSSSTGRYEQYF.

The CDR3 DNA is TGTGCCAGCAGTGAGGCTAACTATGGCTACACCTTC. Amino acids: CASSEANYGYTF. This rearrangement joins TRBV28 to TRBJ1-2, with no clear D. V was shortened by 5 bases and J by 0 bases, with 4 bases between the two germline ends. Germline V gives CDR1 MDHEN, CDR2 SYDVKM. This CDR3 has 12 residues.